These T cell receptor beta chains were read from a single sample in a study of OX40 agonist ivuxolimab in advanced cancers. Generated by immunoSEQ multiplex PCR, the TCRdb table keeps only in-frame clones and is missing some. The sample holds approximately 92,000 clones; approximately 94% are singletons and the top ten take 0.15% to 0.2%. Sequencing was performed on CD4+ or CD8+ T cells sorted from blood, taken in a trial of the OX40 agonist ivuxolimab. The receptors originated from an adult with an advanced solid tumor such as melanoma, head and neck, liver or kidney cancer. Both conserved end residues are trimmed from each CDR3. The D gene is left open where the match is weak.

J	V	D	CDR3
TRBJ2-7	TRBV21-1	NA	ASSTFRDRSYEQY
TRBJ1-6	TRBV5-1	TRBD1	ASSSMTGDNSPLH
TRBJ2-5	TRBV27	NA	ASSLTALRETQY
TRBJ2-7	TRBV5-8	TRBD1	ASSSGQRGEQY
TRBJ1-4	TRBV25-1	NA	ASSEYTYSHLEKLF
TRBJ1-3	TRBV6-4	NA	ASSLNGLAGNTIY
TRBJ2-1	TRBV6-6	NA	ASSYGEGIYNEQF
TRBJ2-3	TRBV9	NA	ASSVSTDTQY
TRBJ1-2	TRBV28	NA	ASSFGGGYGYT
TRBJ1-6	TRBV4-3	NA	ASSHRRDSPLH
TRBJ1-2	TRBV27	TRBD1	ASSLYRGHYGYT
TRBJ2-1	TRBV9	TRBD1	ASSPGQGPYNEQF
TRBJ2-2	TRBV6-1	NA	ASSGRPSSPNTGELF
TRBJ1-2	TRBV6-6	NA	ASRDTTGLNYGYT
TRBJ2-7	TRBV20-1	NA	SAEHRYEQY
TRBJ1-2	TRBV28	NA	ASSLAGNFLGGYT
TRBJ2-3	TRBV5-8	NA	ASSFADTQY
TRBJ1-5	TRBV19	NA	ASNRGEGNQPQH
TRBJ1-6	TRBV4-3	TRBD1	ASSRQAGTAHINSPLH
TRBJ1-2	TRBV6-5	NA	ASSYSQQGNYGYT